One and the same sample provided the 14 T cell receptor beta chains below, sequenced in a study of cytomegalovirus exposure and HLA in healthy donors. The study ran its PCR with 60 Vbeta and 13 Jbeta primers. Sequencing used immunoSEQ multiplex PCR; TCRdb keeps in-frame clones, though not all of them. Here the sample spans about 97,000 clones, about 70% being singletons. The specimen sequenced was PBMCs. Source of these receptors: a woman in her 40s in good health and CMV-seronegative.

This chain joins TRBV14 and TRBJ2-5, with 7 bases aligning to TRBD2. CDR1 is SGHDN and CDR2 is FVKESK in the germline V gene. CDR3 size: 22 residues. The J segment lost 5 bases and the V segment lost 4 bases, leaving 31 bases of the junction unmatched. The CDR3 DNA sequence: TGTGCCAGCAGCCGGGGGTCCTTAGACCAGAGCGGGACTTCACCTCCGTTGGAGACCCAGTACTTC. Its protein product is CASSRGSLDQSGTSPPLETQYF.

The chain recombines TRBV30 with TRBJ1-1; no clear D gene. Germline CDR1 is GTSNPN and CDR2 is SVGIG (reference sequence). The germline V and J ends were trimmed by 0 bases and 0 bases, with 8 bases remaining between them. This CDR3 comprises 14 residues. The CDR3 sequence is CAWSVTGLNTEAFF. CDR3 DNA sequence: TGTGCCTGGAGTGTGACCGGGTTGAACACTGAAGCTTTCTTT.

V gene TRBV30 combines with J gene TRBJ2-6, with D perhaps TRBD1 (5 bases). CDR3 length: 16 residues. Germline V gene sequence: CDR1 GTSNPN, CDR2 SVGIG (reference sequence). V was pared by 4 bases and J by 0 bases, with 13 bases between. CDR3 protein: CAWTAGILSGANVLTF. DNA of the CDR3: TGTGCCTGGACGGCAGGGATCCTCTCTGGGGCCAACGTCCTGACTTTC.

The V gene is TRBV6-5, the J gene TRBJ2-5, with 14 bases that match TRBD2. The germline V gene encodes CDR1 MNHEY and CDR2 SVGAGI. The CDR3 runs 16 residues. With V trimmed by 4 bases and J by 5 bases, 6 bases remained unmatched. CDR3 in DNA: TGTGCCAGCAGTTCTGGACTAGCGGGGGGAAGGGAGACCCAGTACTTC. This codes for CASSSGLAGGRETQYF.

The V call is TRBV28, the J call TRBJ2-5; 8 nucleotides match TRBD2. This CDR3 spans 17 amino acids. Germline CDR1 and CDR2: MDHEN and SYDVKM. The V gene end was trimmed by 0 bases and the J gene end by 3 bases; junction bases not matched to a gene: 9. For the CDR3, the DNA is TGTGCCAGCAGTTTATGGGCTAGCGGGTCCGTCAAAGAGACCCAGTACTTC. It specifies CASSLWASGSVKETQYF.

This chain connects TRBV6-1 to TRBJ2-7; D perhaps matches TRBD1 (5 bases). The CDR3 is 14 amino acids. V dropped 0 bases and J dropped 1 base, with 7 bases sitting between them. In germline, CDR1 is MNHNS, CDR2 SASEGT. As DNA, the CDR3 is TGTGCCAGCAGTGAAGCGGGGCTTTCCTACGAGCAGTACTTC. This translates into CASSEAGLSYEQYF.

V is TRBV2 and J is TRBJ2-3, with TRBD2 identical over 11 bases. The CDR3 has 15 amino acids. CDR1 and CDR2 from the germline V gene are SNHLY and FYNNEI. After removal of 1 base from V and 8 bases from J, the junction contained 5 bases not matched to a gene. DNA for the CDR3: TGTGCCAGCAGTGAAGGATCTCTAGCGGGAGGTACGCAGTATTTT. It codes for CASSEGSLAGGTQYF.

J is TRBJ2-1 and V is TRBV28, with 10 bases lining up with TRBD2. V was pared by 3 bases and J by 6 bases, with 5 bases of the junction left unmatched. The CDR3 totals 15 residues. The germline gives CDR1 MDHEN, CDR2 SYDVKM. In DNA, the CDR3 is TGTGCCAGCAGTTTCAGCGGGAGGGCATTCAATGAGCAGTTCTTC. This gives the protein CASSFSGRAFNEQFF.

The chain is built from TRBV6-5 and TRBJ2-7; 7 nucleotides line up with TRBD2. This CDR3 is built from 15 residues. Per germline, CDR1 MNHEY and CDR2 SVGAGI. V gave up 6 bases and J gave up 0 bases; unmatched junction bases: 8. As DNA, the CDR3 is TGTGCCAGCAGGGCCCGGGCGGGGGTCTCCTACGAGCAGTACTTC. This gives the protein CASRARAGVSYEQYF.

This sequence joins TRBV6-1 and TRBJ1-4; 10 bases align to TRBD1. The ends lost 5 bases at V and 5 bases at J; junction bases unmatched: 5. Germline V lookup: CDR1 MNHNS, CDR2 SASEGT. This CDR3 spans 15 amino acids. The CDR3 spells CASSPRTGGNEKLFF. CDR3 sequence (DNA): TGTGCCAGCAGTCCACGGACAGGGGGGAATGAAAAACTGTTTTTT.

V gene TRBV6-6 combines with J gene TRBJ2-7; tentative D call: TRBD2 (6 bases). The germline gives CDR1 MNHNY, CDR2 SVGAGI (reference sequence). This CDR3 has 14 residues. V was pared by 9 bases and J by 6 bases, with 21 bases between. This chain's CDR3 is CARLFGRGVGEQYF. The CDR3 coding sequence is TGTGCCAGACTATTCGGGCGGGGAGTAGGCGAGCAGTACTTC.

J is TRBJ2-5 and V is TRBV28, with TRBD1 identical over 8 bases. The last part of the DNA fits TRBJ2-7 better; the J call may be wrong. The CDR3 loop spans 13 amino acids. The germline V gene has CDR1 MDHEN and CDR2 SYDVKM. This CDR3 is CASRRQGLHEQYF. The DNA of the CDR3 is TGTGCCAGCAGAAGACAGGGGTTGCACGAGCAGTACTTC.

The chain carries TRBV4-3 and TRBJ1-5; 7 positions agree with TRBD1. The ends lost 0 bases at V and 0 bases at J; junction bases unmatched: 5. In germline, CDR1 is LGHNA, CDR2 YSLEER. The CDR3 runs to 17 residues. The CDR3 here is CASSQEAGGNSNQPQHF. The CDR3 DNA reads TGCGCCAGCAGCCAAGAGGCAGGGGGTAATAGCAATCAGCCCCAGCATTTT.

CDR3 in amino acids: CASSQDIAGLAVYEQYF. CDR3 DNA: TGTGCCAGCAGCCAAGATATTGCGGGACTAGCGGTCTACGAGCAGTACTTC. This sequence joins TRBV4-2 and TRBJ2-7; 11 bases match TRBD2. V was pared by 0 bases and J by 3 bases, with 7 bases of the junction left unmatched. Germline V gene sequence: CDR1 LGHNA, CDR2 YNFKEQ. The CDR3 contains 17 residues.